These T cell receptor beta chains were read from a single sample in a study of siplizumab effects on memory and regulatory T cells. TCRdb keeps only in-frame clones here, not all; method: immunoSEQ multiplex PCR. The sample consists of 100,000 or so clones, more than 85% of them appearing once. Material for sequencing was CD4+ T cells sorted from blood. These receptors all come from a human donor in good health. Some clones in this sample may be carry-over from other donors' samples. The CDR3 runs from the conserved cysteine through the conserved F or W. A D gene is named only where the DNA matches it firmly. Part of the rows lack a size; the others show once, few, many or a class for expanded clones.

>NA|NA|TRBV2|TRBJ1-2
TGTGCCAGCAGTGGGGGTAACTATGGCTACACCTTC
CASSGGNYGYTF
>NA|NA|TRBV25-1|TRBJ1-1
TGCGCCAGCAGTGACACGAGGGGAGGTGACACTGAAGCTTTCTTT
CASSDTRGGDTEAFF
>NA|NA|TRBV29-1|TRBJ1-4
TGCAGCGTTGAAGAGGGTGAAAAACTGTTTTTT
CSVEEGEKLFF
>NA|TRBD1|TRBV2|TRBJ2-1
TGTGCCAGCAAGAATTCGGACAGGTTAGCCTACAATGAGCAGTTCTTC
CASKNSDRLAYNEQFF
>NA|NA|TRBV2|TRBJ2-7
TGTGCCAGCAGTGGACTTGCCATACTGACATCCTACGAGCAGTACTTC
CASSGLAILTSYEQYF
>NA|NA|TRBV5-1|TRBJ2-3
TGCGCCAGCAGCTTGGCGGGCGGATGGTCGGATACGCAGTATTTT
CASSLAGGWSDTQYF
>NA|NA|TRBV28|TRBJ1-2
TGTGCCAGCAGTTTCTCCCGCTATGGCTACACCTTC
CASSFSRYGYTF
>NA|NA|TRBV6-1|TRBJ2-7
TGTGCCAGCAGTGGCCGGGACAAATCGGAGTACTTC
CASSGRDKSEYF
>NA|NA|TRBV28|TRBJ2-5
TGTGCCAGCCGACGGCAAGAGACCCAGTACTTC
CASRRQETQYF
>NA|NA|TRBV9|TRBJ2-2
TGTGCCAGCAGCGTAGAGGGGGGCCATACCGGGGAGCTGTTTTTT
CASSVEGGHTGELFF
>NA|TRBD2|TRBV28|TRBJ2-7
TGTGCCATTAGGGGCGGGAGCTCCTACGAGCAGTACTTC
CAIRGGSSYEQYF
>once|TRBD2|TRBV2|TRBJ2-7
TGTGCCAGCGTGCTGGAATCGGGGACTAGCGGGAGCGAGCAGTACTTC
CASVLESGTSGSEQYF
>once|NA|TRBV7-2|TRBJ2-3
TGTGCCAGCTATACAGGGTTGCCGCAGTATTTT
CASYTGLPQYF
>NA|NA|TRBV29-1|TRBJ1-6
TGCAGCGTTGAGCTCTCTCCTAATTCACCCCTCCACTTT
CSVELSPNSPLHF
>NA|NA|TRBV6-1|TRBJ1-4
TGTGCCAGCAGTGAATTCTGGGCAACTAATGAAAAACTGTTTTTT
CASSEFWATNEKLFF
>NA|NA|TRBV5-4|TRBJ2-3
TGTGCCAGCAGCTCGAAACAGGGGGGGGCCACAGATACGCAGTATTTT
CASSSKQGGATDTQYF
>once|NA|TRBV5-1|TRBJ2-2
TGCGCCAGCAGCTTGGATTCAGGCGGGAACACCGGGGAGCTGTTTTTT
CASSLDSGGNTGELFF
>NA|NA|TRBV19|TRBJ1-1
TGTGCCAGTACTCGCCTCGGTGGGACTGAAGCTTTCTTT
CASTRLGGTEAFF
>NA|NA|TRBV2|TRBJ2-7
TGTGCCAGCAGTGCAGGTCTGCCTGACTACGAGCAGTACTTC
CASSAGLPDYEQYF
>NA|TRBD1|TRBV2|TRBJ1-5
TGTGCCAGCAGATTACAGGGGCTTAGCAATCAGCCCCAGCATTTT
CASRLQGLSNQPQHF
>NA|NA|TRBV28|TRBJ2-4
TGTGCCAGCACAGGCGAGCTGGGGACGGCCAAAAACATTCAGTACTTC
CASTGELGTAKNIQYF
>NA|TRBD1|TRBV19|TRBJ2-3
TGTGCCAGCAAACAGGGGGTAAGCACAGATACGCAGTATTTT
CASKQGVSTDTQYF
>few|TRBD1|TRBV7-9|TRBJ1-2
TGTGCCAGCAGCTTAGCCGGGACAGGGGCTGGCTACACCTTC
CASSLAGTGAGYTF
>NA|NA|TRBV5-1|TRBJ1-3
TGCGCCAGCAGCTCCTCCGGCGGTGGTATCTCTGGAAACACCATATATTTT
CASSSSGGGISGNTIYF
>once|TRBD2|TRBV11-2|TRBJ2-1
TGTGCCAGCACCCCTAGAGGGGATAGCGGGGTTGTCTACAATGAGCAGTTCTTC
CASTPRGDSGVVYNEQFF
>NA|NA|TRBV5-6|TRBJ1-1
TGTGCCAGCGGGCGGCCTCACGATGAAGCTTTCTTT
CASGRPHDEAFF
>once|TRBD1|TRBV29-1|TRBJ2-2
TGCAGCGGCGGACAGGGGGCAATCGGGGAGCTGTTTTTT
CSGGQGAIGELFF
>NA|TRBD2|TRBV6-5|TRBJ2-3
TGTGCCAGCAGGGGACTATCCCCGACAGATACGCAGTATTTT
CASRGLSPTDTQYF
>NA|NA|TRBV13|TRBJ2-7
TGTGCCAGCTACGAGCAGTACTTC
CASYEQYF
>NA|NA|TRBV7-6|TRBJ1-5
TGTGCCAGCAGCTTAGCGCCCGGGGTTCAGCCCCAGCATTTT
CASSLAPGVQPQHF
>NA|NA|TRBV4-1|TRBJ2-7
TGCGCCAGCAGCCAAGATGAAGGATTCGCTCCCAGCGAGCAGTACTTC
CASSQDEGFAPSEQYF
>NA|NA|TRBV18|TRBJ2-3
TGTGCCAGCTCACCACCTGTGGGGGATACGCAGTATTTT
CASSPPVGDTQYF
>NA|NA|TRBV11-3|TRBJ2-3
TGTGCCAGCGACGCAGGAGGCCCTACGGATACGCAGTATTTT
CASDAGGPTDTQYF
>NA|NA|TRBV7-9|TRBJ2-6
TGTGCCAGCAGCCGCTCGGAACAGACTAACTCTGGGGCCAACGTCCTGACTTTC
CASSRSEQTNSGANVLTF